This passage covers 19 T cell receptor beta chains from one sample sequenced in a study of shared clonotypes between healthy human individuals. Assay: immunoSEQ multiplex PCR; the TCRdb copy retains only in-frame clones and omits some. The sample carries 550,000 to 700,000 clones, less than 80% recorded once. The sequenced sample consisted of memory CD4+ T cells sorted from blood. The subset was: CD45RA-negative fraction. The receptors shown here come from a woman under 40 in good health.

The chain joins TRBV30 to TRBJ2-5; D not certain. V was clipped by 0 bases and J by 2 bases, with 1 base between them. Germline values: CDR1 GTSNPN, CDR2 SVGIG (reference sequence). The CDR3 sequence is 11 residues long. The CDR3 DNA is TGTGCCTGGAGTGTTCAAGAGACCCAGTACTTC. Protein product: CAWSVQETQYF.

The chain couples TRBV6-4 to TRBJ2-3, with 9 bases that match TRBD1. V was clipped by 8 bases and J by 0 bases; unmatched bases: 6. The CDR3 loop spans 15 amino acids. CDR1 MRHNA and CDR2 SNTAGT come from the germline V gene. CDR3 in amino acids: CASSPGTGSTDTQYF. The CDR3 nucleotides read TGTGCCAGCTCTCCCGGGACAGGGAGCACAGATACGCAGTATTTT.

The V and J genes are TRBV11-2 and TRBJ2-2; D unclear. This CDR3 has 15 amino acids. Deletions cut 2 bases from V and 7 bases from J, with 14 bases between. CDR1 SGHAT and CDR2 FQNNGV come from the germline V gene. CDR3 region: CASSLTSGGIGELFF. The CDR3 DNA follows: TGTGCCAGCAGCTTAACCTCGGGCGGTATCGGGGAGCTGTTTTTT.

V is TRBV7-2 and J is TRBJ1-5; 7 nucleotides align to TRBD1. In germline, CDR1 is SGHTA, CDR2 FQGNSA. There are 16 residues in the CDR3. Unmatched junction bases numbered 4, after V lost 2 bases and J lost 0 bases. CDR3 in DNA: TGTGCCAGCAGCTTAAATGCAGGGGGTAGCAATCAGCCCCAGCATTTT. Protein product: CASSLNAGGSNQPQHF.

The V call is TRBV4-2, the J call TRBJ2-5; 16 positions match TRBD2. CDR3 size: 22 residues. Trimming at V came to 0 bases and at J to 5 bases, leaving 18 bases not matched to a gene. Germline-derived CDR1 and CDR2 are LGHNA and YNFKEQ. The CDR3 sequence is CASSQDRPRGLAGGLGFETQYF. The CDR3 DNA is TGTGCCAGCAGCCAAGATCGCCCGCGGGGACTAGCGGGAGGGCTCGGGTTTGAGACCCAGTACTTC.

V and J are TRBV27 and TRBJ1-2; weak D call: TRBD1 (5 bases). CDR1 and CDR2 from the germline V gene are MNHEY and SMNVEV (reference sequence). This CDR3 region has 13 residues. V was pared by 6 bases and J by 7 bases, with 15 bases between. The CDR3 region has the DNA TGTGCCAGCAGAGGGGCGATCCTCTCTGGCTACACCTTC. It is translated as CASRGAILSGYTF.

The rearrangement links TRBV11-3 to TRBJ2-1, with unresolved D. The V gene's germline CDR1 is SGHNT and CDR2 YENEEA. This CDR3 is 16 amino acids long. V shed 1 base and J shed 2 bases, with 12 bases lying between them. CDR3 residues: CASSLGPARAYNEQFF. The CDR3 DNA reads TGTGCCAGCAGCTTAGGTCCAGCTCGCGCCTACAATGAGCAGTTCTTC.

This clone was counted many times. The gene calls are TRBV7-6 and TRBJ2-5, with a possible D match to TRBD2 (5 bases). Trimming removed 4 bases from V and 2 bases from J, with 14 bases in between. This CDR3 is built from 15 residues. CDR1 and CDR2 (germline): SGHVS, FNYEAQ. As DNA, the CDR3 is TGTGCCAGCAGCTCCCATGAGGGCCCTCAAGAGACCCAGTACTTC. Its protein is CASSSHEGPQETQYF.

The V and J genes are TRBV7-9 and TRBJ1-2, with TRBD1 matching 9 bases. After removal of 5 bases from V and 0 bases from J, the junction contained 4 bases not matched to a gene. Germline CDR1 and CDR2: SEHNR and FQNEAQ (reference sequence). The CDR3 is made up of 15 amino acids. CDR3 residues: CASSPGTGTNYGYTF. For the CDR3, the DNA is TGTGCCAGCAGCCCAGGGACAGGGACTAACTATGGCTACACCTTC.

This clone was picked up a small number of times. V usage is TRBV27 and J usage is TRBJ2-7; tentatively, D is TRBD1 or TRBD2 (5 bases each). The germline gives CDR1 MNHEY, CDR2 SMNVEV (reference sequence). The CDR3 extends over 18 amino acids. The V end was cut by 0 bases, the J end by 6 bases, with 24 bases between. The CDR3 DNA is TGTGCCAGCAGTTTATCCTCATGGGGGAACAGCCGAAAGGGCGAGCAGTACTTC. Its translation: CASSLSSWGNSRKGEQYF.

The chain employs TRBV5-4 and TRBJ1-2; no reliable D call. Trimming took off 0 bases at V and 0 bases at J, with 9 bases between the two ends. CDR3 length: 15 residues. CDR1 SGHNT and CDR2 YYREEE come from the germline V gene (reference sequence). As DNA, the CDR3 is TGTGCCAGCAGCTTGGGGGTGATAGCTAACTATGGCTACACCTTC. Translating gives CASSLGVIANYGYTF. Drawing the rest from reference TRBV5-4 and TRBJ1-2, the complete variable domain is ETGVTQSPTHLIKTRGQQVTLRCSSQSGHNTVSWYQQALGQGPQFIFQYYREEENGRGNFPPRFSGLQFPNYSSELNVNALELDDSALYLCASSLGVIANYGYTFGSGTRLTVV.

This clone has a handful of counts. In nucleotides, the CDR3 is TGTGCCAGCAGCTTTGGGAGAACTGGGGCCAACGTCCTGACTTTC. Encoded protein: CASSFGRTGANVLTF. The chain carries TRBV7-3 and TRBJ2-6; tentatively, D is TRBD2 (5 bases). V was pared by 3 bases and J by 2 bases, with 8 bases between. The CDR3 runs to 15 residues. Germline assignment: CDR1 SGHTA and CDR2 FQGTGA.

In nucleotides, the CDR3 is TGTGCCAGCAGTGGCGGACTAGCTCCGCAGTACTTC. Translation gives CASSGGLAPQYF. The chain links TRBV6-4 to TRBJ2-7, with 8 bases aligning to TRBD2. Germline V gene lookup returns CDR1 MRHNA and CDR2 SNTAGT. With 4 bases clipped from V and 9 bases from J, the junction kept 5 bases outside the gene matches. This CDR3 contains 12 residues.

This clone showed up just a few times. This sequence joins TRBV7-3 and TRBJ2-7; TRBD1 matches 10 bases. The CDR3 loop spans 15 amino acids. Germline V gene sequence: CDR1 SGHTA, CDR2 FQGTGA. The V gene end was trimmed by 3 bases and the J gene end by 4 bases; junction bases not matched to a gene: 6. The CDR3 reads CASSFGGTGVYEQYF. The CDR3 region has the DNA TGTGCCAGCAGCTTCGGCGGGACAGGGGTTTACGAGCAGTACTTC.

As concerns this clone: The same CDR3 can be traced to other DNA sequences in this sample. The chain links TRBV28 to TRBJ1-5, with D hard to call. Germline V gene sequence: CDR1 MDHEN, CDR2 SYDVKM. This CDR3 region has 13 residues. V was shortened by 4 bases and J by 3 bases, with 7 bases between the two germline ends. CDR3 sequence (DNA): TGTGCCAGCAGTTCCGGCCACAATCAGCCCCAGCATTTT. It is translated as CASSSGHNQPQHF.

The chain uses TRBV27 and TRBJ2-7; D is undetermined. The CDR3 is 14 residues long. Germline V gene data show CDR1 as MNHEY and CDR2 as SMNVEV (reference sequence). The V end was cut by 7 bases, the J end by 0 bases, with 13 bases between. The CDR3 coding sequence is TGTGCCAGCACCACCCCCCGAAGCTCCTACGAGCAGTACTTC. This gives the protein CASTTPRSSYEQYF.

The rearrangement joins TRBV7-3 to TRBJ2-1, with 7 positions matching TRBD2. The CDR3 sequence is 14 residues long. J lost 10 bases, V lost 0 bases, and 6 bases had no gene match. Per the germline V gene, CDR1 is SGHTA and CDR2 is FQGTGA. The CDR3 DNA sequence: TGTGCCAGCAGCTTAACCGGACTAGGGGACGAGCAGTTCTTC. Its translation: CASSLTGLGDEQFF.

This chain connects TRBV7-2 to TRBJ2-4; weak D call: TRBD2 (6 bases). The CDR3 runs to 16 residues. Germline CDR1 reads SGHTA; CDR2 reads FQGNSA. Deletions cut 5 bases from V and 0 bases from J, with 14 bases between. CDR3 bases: TGTGCCAGCAGCGAGGGTAGCGGTCTAGCCAAAAACATTCAGTACTTC. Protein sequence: CASSEGSGLAKNIQYF.

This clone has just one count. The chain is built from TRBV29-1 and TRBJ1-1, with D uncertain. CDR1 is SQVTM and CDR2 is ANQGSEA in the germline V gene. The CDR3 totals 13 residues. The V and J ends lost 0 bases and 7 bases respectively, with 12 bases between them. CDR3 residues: CSVEDWQLIEAFF. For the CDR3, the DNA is TGCAGCGTTGAAGATTGGCAATTAATTGAAGCTTTCTTT. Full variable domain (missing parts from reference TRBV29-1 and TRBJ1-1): SAVISQKPSRDICQRGTSLTIQCQVDSQVTMMFWYRQQPGQSLTLIATANQGSEATYESGFVIDKFPISRPNLTFSTLTVSNMSPEDSSIYLCSVEDWQLIEAFFGQGTRLTVV.